Listed below are T cell receptor beta chains from one sample, sequenced in a study of T-cell memory formation after mild COVID-19. In TCRdb, the 5' RACE reads were re-called with MiXCR into one record per CDR3 protein. The sample carries about 600,000 distinct CDR3 sequences, roughly a fifth recorded once. Sequencing was carried out using PBMCs or a T cell subset sorted from them (not recorded which). These receptor sequences come from an adult woman who had mild COVID-19 (a few samples of this study predate the infection). Cell type and time point are not known. Both conserved end residues are part of each CDR3. D genes are given only for firm matches. Expanded clones get a size class; other rows say once, few or many, or leave the size out.

cdr3_aa,cdr3_nt,j_call,d_call,v_call,clone_size
CASGLEGKASGRAPNEQFF,TGTGCTAGTGGTTTGGAGGGGAAGGCTAGCGGGAGGGCCCCCAATGAGCAGTTCTTC,TRBJ2-1,TRBD2,TRBV12-5,.
CASSLTDKNTEAFF,TGTGCCAGCAGCCTCACCGACAAGAACACTGAAGCTTTCTTT,TRBJ1-1,.,TRBV3-1,few
CAIRGQGARTEAFF,TGTGCCATCAGGGGACAGGGGGCGCGGACTGAAGCTTTCTTT,TRBJ1-1,TRBD1,TRBV10-3,.
CSARGRLAGAAQQYF,TGCAGTGCAAGAGGTCGACTAGCGGGGGCGGCACAGCAGTACTTC,TRBJ2-7,TRBD2,TRBV20-1,.
CASSLYRQETQYF,TGCGCCAGCAGCCTATACCGCCAAGAGACCCAGTACTTC,TRBJ2-5,.,TRBV5-1,.
CASSRWKETQYF,TGTGCCAGCAGTCGGTGGAAAGAGACCCAGTACTTC,TRBJ2-5,.,TRBV6-2/TRBV6-3,few
CATRPAGYNEQFF,TGTGCCACACGGCCGGCGGGGTACAATGAGCAGTTCTTC,TRBJ2-1,.,TRBV27,few
CASRYPGQLVGTNQPQHF,TGTGCCAGCAGATACCCGGGACAATTGGTGGGGACCAATCAGCCCCAGCATTTT,TRBJ1-5,.,TRBV28,.
CASSLARGQHLAGAETQYF,TGTGCCAGCAGCTTAGCTAGAGGACAGCATCTAGCGGGAGCAGAGACCCAGTACTTC,TRBJ2-5,TRBD2,TRBV7-6,.
CSARQLAMRYEQYF,TGCAGTGCTAGGCAACTAGCGATGAGGTACGAGCAGTACTTC,TRBJ2-7,TRBD2,TRBV20-1,.
CASSHRKLGQAFQPQHF,TGTGCCAGCAGCCATCGAAAACTGGGACAGGCTTTTCAGCCCCAGCATTTT,TRBJ1-5,TRBD1,TRBV7-8,.
CASSEGVSASTEAFF,TGTGCCAGCTCAGAGGGAGTTAGCGCGAGCACTGAAGCTTTCTTT,TRBJ1-1,.,TRBV18,few
CSVDYSTDTQYF,TGCAGCGTTGACTACTCCACAGATACGCAGTATTTT,TRBJ2-3,.,TRBV29-1,few
CASSSPKGDWSTDTQYF,TGCGCCAGCAGCAGCCCGAAGGGGGATTGGAGCACAGATACGCAGTATTTT,TRBJ2-3,.,TRBV5-1,few
CASSLPGGTKELFF,TGTGCCAGCAGCTTGCCCGGAGGGACTAAGGAGCTGTTTTTT,TRBJ2-2,TRBD2,TRBV5-6,few
CASSNLAGGEQFF,TGTGCCAGTAGTAATCTAGCGGGAGGTGAGCAGTTCTTC,TRBJ2-1,TRBD2,TRBV19,once
CASSLAGDGNEQFF,TGTGCCAGCAGCCTAGCGGGAGATGGTAATGAGCAGTTCTTC,TRBJ2-1,TRBD2,TRBV6-5,few
CASADRGEQYF,TGTGCCAGCGCGGACAGGGGAGAGCAGTACTTC,TRBJ2-7,TRBD1,TRBV2,few
CASSRLAPSSYNEQFF,TGTGCCAGCAGCAGACTAGCGCCTAGCTCCTACAATGAGCAGTTCTTC,TRBJ2-1,TRBD2,TRBV12-3/TRBV12-4,.
CASSDLTTATEQYF,TGTGCCAGCAGTGATCTAACGACAGCTACGGAGCAGTACTTC,TRBJ2-7,.,TRBV25-1,few
CASSLDLLAGAHEQFF,TGTGCCAGCAGCTTAGATCTACTAGCGGGAGCCCACGAGCAGTTCTTC,TRBJ2-1,TRBD2,TRBV7-2,few
CASSYSRDSPLHF,TGTGCCAGCAGTTACTCTCGGGATTCACCCCTCCACTTT,TRBJ1-6,.,TRBV6-5,.
CASSLAVDTGELFF,TGCGCCAGCAGCTTGGCCGTGGACACCGGGGAGCTGTTTTTT,TRBJ2-2,.,TRBV5-1,few
CASSGTGARGGYTF,TGTGCCAGCAGCGGAACCGGGGCTAGAGGCGGCTACACCTTC,TRBJ1-2,.,TRBV5-6,.
CSVPPKETQYF,TGCAGCGTTCCACCTAAAGAGACCCAGTACTTC,TRBJ2-5,.,TRBV29-1,few
CASSSRDTLLVNQPQHF,TGTGCCAGCAGTTCCAGGGACACCCTCCTCGTGAATCAGCCCCAGCATTTT,TRBJ1-5,.,TRBV12-3/TRBV12-4,.
CASSSHGNTDTQYF,TGTGCCAGCAGCTCCCACGGAAACACAGATACGCAGTATTTT,TRBJ2-3,.,TRBV7-9,.
CATSDTRRPQETQYF,TGTGCCACCAGTGATACCCGGCGGCCCCAAGAGACCCAGTACTTC,TRBJ2-5,.,TRBV24-1,many
CASRMTQPERTEAFF,TGTGCCAGCAGAATGACACAACCGGAGAGGACTGAAGCTTTCTTT,TRBJ1-1,.,TRBV7-9,few
CASSFTGGTNTGELFF,TGTGCCAGCAGCTTTACAGGGGGGACGAACACCGGGGAGCTGTTTTTT,TRBJ2-2,TRBD1,TRBV7-8,.
CASSGRGNTEAFF,TGTGCCAGCAGCGGCCGGGGGAACACTGAAGCTTTCTTT,TRBJ1-1,.,TRBV2,many
CASSADSSSGNTIYF,TGTGCCAGCAGCGCCGACAGTAGCTCTGGAAACACCATATATTTT,TRBJ1-3,.,TRBV11-2,few
CASSSRSTEQFF,TGTGCCAGCAGCTCTAGGAGCACTGAGCAGTTCTTC,TRBJ2-1,.,TRBV7-9,.
CSARSQGYSTDTQYF,TGCAGTGCTAGGTCACAGGGCTATAGCACAGATACGCAGTATTTT,TRBJ2-3,.,TRBV20-1,.
CASSLTGAPQETQYF,TGCGCCAGCAGCTTGACAGGGGCCCCCCAAGAGACCCAGTACTTC,TRBJ2-5,TRBD1,TRBV5-1,few